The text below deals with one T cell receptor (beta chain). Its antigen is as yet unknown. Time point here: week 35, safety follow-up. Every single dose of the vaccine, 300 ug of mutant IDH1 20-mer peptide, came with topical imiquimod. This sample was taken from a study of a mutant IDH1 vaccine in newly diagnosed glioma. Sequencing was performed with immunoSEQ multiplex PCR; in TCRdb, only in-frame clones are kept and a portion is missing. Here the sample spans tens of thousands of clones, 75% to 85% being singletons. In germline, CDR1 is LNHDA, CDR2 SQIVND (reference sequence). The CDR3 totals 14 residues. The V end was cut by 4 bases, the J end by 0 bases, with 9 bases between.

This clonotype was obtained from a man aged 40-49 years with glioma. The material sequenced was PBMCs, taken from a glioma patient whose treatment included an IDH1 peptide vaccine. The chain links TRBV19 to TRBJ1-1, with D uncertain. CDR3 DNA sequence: TGTGCCAGTAGTAACGCGGGTATGAACACTGAAGCTTTCTTT. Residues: CASSNAGMNTEAFF.